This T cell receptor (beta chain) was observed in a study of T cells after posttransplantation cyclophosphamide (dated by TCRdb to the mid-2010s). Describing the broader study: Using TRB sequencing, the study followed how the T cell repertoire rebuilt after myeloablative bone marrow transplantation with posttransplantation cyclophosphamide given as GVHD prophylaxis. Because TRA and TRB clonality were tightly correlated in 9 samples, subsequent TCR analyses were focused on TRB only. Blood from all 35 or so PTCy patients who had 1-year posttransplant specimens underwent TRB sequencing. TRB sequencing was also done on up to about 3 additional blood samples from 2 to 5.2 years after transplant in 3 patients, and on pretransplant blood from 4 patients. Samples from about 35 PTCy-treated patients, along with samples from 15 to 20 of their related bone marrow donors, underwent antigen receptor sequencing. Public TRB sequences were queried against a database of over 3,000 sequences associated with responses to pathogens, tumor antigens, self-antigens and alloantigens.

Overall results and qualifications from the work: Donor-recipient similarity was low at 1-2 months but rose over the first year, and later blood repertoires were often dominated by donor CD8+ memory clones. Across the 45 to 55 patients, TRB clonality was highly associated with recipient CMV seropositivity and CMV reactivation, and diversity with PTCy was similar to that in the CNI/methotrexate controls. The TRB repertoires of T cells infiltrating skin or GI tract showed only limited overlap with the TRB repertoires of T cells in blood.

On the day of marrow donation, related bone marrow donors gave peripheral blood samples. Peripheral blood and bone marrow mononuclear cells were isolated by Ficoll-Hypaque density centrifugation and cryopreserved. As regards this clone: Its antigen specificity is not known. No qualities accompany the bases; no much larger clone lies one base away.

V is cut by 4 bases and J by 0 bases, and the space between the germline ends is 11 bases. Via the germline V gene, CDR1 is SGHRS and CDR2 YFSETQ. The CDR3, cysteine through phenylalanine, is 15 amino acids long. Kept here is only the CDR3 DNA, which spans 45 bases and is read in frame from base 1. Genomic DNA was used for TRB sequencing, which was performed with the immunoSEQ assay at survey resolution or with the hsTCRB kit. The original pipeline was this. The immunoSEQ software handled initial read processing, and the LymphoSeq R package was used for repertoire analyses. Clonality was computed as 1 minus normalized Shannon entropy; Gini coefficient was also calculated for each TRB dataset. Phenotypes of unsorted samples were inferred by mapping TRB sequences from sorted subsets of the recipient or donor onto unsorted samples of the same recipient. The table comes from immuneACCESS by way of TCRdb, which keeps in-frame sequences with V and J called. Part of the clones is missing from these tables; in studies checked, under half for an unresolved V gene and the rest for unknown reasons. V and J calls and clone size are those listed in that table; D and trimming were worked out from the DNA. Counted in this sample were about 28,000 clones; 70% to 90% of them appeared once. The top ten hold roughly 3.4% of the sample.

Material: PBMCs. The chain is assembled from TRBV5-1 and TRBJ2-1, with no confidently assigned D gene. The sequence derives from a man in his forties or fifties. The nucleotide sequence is TGCGCCAGCAGCCCTGACCCTAGCTCCTACAATGAGCAGTTCTTC. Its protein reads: CASSPDPSSYNEQFF.